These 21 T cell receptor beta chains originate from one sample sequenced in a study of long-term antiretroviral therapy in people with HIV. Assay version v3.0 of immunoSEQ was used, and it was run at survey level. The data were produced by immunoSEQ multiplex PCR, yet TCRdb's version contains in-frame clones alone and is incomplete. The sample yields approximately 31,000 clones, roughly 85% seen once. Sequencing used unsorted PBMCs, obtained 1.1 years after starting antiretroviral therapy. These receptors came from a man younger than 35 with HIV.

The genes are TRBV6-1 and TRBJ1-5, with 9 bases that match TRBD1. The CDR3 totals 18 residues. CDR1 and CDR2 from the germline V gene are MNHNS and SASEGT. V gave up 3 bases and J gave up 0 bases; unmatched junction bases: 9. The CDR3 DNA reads TGTGCCAGCAGTGAGGGGACAGGGCGGGCTTATAGCAATCAGCCCCAGCATTTT. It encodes CASSEGTGRAYSNQPQHF.

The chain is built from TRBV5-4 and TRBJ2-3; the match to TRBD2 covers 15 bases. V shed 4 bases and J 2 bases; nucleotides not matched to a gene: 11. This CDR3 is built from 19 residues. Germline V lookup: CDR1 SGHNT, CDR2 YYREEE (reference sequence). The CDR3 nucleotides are TGTGCCAGCAGCAAGGGACTAGCGGGGGGAACTTGGTACACAGATACGCAGTATTTT. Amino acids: CASSKGLAGGTWYTDTQYF.

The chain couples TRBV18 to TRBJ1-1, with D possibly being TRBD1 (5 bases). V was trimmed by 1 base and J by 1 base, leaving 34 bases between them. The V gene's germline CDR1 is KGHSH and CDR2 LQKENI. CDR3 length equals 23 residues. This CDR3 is CASSPHAQLTTIYGPGENTEAFF. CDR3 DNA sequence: TGTGCCAGCTCACCACATGCCCAACTCACCACAATATACGGGCCGGGGGAGAACACTGAAGCTTTCTTT. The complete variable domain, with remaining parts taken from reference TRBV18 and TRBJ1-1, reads NAGVMQNPRHLVRRRGQEARLRCSPMKGHSHVYWYRQLPEEGLKFMVYLQKENIIDESGMPKERFSAEFPKEGPSILRIQQVVRGDSAAYFCASSPHAQLTTIYGPGENTEAFFGQGTRLTVV.

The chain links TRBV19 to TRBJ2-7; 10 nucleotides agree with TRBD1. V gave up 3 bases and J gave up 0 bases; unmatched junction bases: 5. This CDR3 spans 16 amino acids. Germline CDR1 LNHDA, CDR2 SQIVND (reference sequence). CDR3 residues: CASSIGTGEASYEQYF. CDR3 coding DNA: TGTGCCAGTAGTATTGGGACAGGGGAGGCCTCCTACGAGCAGTACTTC.

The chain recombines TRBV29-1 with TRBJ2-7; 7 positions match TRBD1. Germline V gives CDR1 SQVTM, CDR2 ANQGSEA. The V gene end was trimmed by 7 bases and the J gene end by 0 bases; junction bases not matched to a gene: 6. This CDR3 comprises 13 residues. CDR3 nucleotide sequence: TGCAGCGCCCCGGGACAGAACTCCTACGAGCAGTACTTC. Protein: CSAPGQNSYEQYF.

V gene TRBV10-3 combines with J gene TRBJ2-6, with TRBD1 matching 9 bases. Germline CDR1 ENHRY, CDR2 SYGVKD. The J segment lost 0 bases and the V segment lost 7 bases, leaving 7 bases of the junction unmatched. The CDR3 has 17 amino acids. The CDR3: CAITPGTGSSGANVLTF. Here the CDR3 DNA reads TGTGCCATCACCCCCGGGACAGGGAGCTCTGGGGCCAACGTCCTGACTTTC.

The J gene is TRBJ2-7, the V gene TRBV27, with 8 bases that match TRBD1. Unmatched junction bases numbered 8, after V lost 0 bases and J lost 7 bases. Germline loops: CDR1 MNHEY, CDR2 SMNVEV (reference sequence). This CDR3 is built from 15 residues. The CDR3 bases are TGTGCCAGCAGTTTATCAGGGACAGGCATTGAGGAGCAGTACTTC. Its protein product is CASSLSGTGIEEQYF.

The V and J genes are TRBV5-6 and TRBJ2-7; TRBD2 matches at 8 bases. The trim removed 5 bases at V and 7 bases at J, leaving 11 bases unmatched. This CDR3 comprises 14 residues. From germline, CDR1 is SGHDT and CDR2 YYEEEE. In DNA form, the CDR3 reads TGTGCCAGCAGACCGGGACTAGGAGGTGGGGAGCAGTACTTC. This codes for CASRPGLGGGEQYF. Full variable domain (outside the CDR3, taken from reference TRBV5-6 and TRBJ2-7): DAGVTQSPTHLIKTRGQQVTLRCSPKSGHDTVSWYQQALGQGPQFIFQYYEEEERQRGNFPDRFSGHQFPNYSSELNVNALLLGDSALYLCASRPGLGGGEQYFGPGTRLTVT.

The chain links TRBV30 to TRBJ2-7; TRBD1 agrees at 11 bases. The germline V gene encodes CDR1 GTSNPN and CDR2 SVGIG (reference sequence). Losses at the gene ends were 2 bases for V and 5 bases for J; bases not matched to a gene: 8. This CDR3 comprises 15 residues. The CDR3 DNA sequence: TGTGCCTGGAGTAGAAGGACAGGGGGCCCGGACGAGCAGTACTTC. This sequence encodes CAWSRRTGGPDEQYF.

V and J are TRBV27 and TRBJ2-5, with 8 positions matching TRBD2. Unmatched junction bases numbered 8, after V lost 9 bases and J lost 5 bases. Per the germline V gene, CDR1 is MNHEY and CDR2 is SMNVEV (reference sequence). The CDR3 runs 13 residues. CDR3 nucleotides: TGTGCCAGTCGGAGGGGCGGGGGGGAGACCCAGTACTTC. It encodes CASRRGGGETQYF.

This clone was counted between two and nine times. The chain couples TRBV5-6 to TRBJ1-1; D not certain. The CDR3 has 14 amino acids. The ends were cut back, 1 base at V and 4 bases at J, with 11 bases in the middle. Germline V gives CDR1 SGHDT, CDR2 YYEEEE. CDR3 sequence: CASSLRVTGTEAFF. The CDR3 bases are TGTGCCAGCAGCTTGAGGGTCACGGGCACTGAAGCTTTCTTT.

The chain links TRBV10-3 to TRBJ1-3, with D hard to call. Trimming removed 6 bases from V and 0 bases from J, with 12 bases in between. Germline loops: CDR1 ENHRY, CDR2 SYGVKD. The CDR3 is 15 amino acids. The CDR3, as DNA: TGTGCCATCAGAGAACTTTCAAGCTCTGGAAACACCATATATTTT. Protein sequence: CAIRELSSSGNTIYF.

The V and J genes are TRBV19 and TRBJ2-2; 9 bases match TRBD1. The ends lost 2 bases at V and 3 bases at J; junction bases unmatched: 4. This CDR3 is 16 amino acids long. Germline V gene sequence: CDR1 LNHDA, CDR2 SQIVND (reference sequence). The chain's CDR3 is CASSIYGQGYTGELFF. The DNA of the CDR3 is TGTGCCAGTAGTATATATGGACAGGGGTACACCGGGGAGCTGTTTTTT.

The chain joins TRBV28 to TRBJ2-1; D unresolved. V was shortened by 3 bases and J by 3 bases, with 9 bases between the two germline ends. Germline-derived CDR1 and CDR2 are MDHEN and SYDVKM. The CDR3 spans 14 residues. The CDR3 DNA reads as TGTGCCAGCAGTTTGGGTGGGATCTACAATGAGCAGTTCTTC. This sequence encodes CASSLGGIYNEQFF.

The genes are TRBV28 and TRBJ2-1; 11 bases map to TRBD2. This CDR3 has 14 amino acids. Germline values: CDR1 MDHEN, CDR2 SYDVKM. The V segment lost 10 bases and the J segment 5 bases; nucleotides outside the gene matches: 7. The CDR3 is CATHPGLADNEQFF. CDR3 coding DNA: TGTGCCACCCACCCGGGACTAGCGGACAATGAGCAGTTCTTC.

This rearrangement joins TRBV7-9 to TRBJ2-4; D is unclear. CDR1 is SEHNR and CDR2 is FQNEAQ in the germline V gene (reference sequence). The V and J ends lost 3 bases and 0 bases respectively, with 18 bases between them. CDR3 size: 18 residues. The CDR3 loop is CASSLSPVLKLAKNIQYF. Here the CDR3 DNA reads TGTGCCAGCAGCTTGAGCCCGGTCTTAAAGCTAGCCAAAAACATTCAGTACTTC.

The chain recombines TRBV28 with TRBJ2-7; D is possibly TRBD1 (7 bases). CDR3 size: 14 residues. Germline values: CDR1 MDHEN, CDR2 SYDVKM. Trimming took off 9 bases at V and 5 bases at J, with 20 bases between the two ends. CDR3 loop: CASRSGGPTHEQYF. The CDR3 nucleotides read TGTGCCAGTAGATCAGGGGGGCCCACCCACGAGCAGTACTTC. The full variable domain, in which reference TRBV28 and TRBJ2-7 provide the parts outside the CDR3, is DVKVTQSSRYLVKRTGEKVFLECVQDMDHENMFWYRQDPGLGLRLIYFSYDVKMKEKGDIPEGYSVSREKKERFSLILESASTNQTSMYLCASRSGGPTHEQYFGPGTRLTVT.

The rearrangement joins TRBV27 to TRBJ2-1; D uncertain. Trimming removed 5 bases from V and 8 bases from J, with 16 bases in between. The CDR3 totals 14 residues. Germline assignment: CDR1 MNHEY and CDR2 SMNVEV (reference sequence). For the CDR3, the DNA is TGTGCCAGCAGTATAGACTCACTTGGGTATGAGCAGTTCTTC. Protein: CASSIDSLGYEQFF.

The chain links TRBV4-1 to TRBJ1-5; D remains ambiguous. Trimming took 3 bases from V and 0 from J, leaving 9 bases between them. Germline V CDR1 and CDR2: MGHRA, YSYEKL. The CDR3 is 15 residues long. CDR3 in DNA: TGCGCCAGCAGCCAGATAGAGGATAGCAATCAGCCCCAGCATTTT. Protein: CASSQIEDSNQPQHF.

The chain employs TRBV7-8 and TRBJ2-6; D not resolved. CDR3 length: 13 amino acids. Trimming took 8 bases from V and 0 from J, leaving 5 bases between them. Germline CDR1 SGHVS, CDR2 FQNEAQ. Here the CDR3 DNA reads TGTGCCAGCGGTTTCTCTGGGGCCAACGTCCTGACTTTC. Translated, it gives CASGFSGANVLTF. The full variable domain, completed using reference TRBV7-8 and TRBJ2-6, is GAGVSQSPRYKVAKRGQDVALRCDPISGHVSLFWYQQALGQGPEFLTYFQNEAQLDKSGLPSDRFFAERPEGSVSTLKIQRTQQEDSAVYLCASGFSGANVLTFGAGSRLTVL.

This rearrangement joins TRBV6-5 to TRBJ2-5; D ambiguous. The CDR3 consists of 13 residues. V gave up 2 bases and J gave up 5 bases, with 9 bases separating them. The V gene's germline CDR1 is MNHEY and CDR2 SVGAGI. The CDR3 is CASSYGLWETQYF. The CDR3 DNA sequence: TGTGCCAGCAGTTACGGGCTCTGGGAGACCCAGTACTTC.